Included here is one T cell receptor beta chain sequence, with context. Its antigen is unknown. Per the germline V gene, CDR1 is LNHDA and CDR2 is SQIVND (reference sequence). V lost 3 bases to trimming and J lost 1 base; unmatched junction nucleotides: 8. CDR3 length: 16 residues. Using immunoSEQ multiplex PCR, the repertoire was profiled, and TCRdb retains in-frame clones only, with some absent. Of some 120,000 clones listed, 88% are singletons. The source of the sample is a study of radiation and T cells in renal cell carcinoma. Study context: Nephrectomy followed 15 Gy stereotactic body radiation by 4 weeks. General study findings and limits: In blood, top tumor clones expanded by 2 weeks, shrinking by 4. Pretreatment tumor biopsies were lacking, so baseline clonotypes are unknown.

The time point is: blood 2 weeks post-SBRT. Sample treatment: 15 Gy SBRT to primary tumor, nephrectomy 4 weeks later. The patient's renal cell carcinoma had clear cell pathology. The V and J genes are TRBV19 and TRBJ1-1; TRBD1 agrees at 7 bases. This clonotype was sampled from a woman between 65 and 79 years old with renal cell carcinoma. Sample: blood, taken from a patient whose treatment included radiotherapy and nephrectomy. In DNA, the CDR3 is TGTGCCAGTAGTATTTCCGGGACAGTAAAGAACACTGAAGCTTTCTTT. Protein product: CASSISGTVKNTEAFF.